These T cell receptor beta chains were read from a single sample in a study of OX40 agonist ivuxolimab in advanced cancers. Assay: immunoSEQ multiplex PCR; the TCRdb copy retains only in-frame clones and omits some. Of some 86,000 clones listed, about 86% are singletons. Sequenced material: CD4+ or CD8+ T cells sorted from blood, taken in a trial of the OX40 agonist ivuxolimab. Receptors were obtained from an adult with an advanced solid tumor such as melanoma, head and neck, liver or kidney cancer. Both conserved end residues are part of each CDR3. A D gene is named only where the DNA matches it firmly. Not every row has a clone size; where given, it reads once, few, many or a size class.

D: -
J: TRBJ2-7
V: TRBV5-4
size: -
DNA: TGTGCCAGCAGCGGACGGACCCTAGTCGACGAGCAGTACTTC
CDR3: CASSGRTLVDEQYF

D: TRBD1
J: TRBJ1-4
V: TRBV6-6
size: -
DNA: TGTGCCAGCAGTTACACCCAGGGGGGTGAAAAACTGTTTTTT
CDR3: CASSYTQGGEKLFF

D: -
J: TRBJ2-3
V: TRBV21-1
size: -
DNA: TGTGCCAGCACCGCGGACGCGGAGCGAGATACGCAGTATTTT
CDR3: CASTADAERDTQYF

D: -
J: TRBJ2-6
V: TRBV5-1
size: -
DNA: TGCGCCAGCAGCCTCCGTGCCGCTGCTGGGGCCAACGTCCTGACTTTC
CDR3: CASSLRAAAGANVLTF

D: TRBD1
J: TRBJ1-4
V: TRBV6-5
size: -
DNA: TGTGCCAGCAGTAACAGGGGTGCTAATGAAAAACTGTTTTTT
CDR3: CASSNRGANEKLFF

D: TRBD2
J: TRBJ2-1
V: TRBV5-4
size: -
DNA: TGTGCCAGCAGCCCTACTAGCGGGGGCCACCAGTACGATGAGCAGTTCTTC
CDR3: CASSPTSGGHQYDEQFF

D: -
J: TRBJ2-1
V: TRBV9
size: -
DNA: TGTGCCAGCAGCGAGGGACTTTCCTACAATGAGCAGTTCTTC
CDR3: CASSEGLSYNEQFF

D: -
J: TRBJ1-5
V: TRBV25-1
size: -
DNA: TGTGCCAGCAGTGAATACGGGGGCAATCAGCCCCAGCATTTT
CDR3: CASSEYGGNQPQHF

D: -
J: TRBJ2-7
V: TRBV21-1
size: few
DNA: TGTGCCAGCAGCGTCCCGAGGCGCTACCCACTTACCGAGCAGTACTTC
CDR3: CASSVPRRYPLTEQYF

D: -
J: TRBJ2-2
V: TRBV2
size: -
DNA: TGTGCCAGCACTTTTGATAGCGGAACGAACACCGGGGAGCTGTTTTTT
CDR3: CASTFDSGTNTGELFF

D: -
J: TRBJ2-1
V: TRBV2
size: -
DNA: TGTGCCAGCACCCCATACAATGAGCAGTTCTTC
CDR3: CASTPYNEQFF

D: TRBD1
J: TRBJ2-1
V: TRBV4-2
size: -
DNA: TGTGCCAGCAGCCAAGGACAGGGGAACGTAAATGAGCAGTTCTTC
CDR3: CASSQGQGNVNEQFF

D: TRBD1
J: TRBJ1-4
V: TRBV5-4
size: -
DNA: TGTGCCAGCAGAAAGACAGGGGGTGGTGAAAAACTGTTTTTT
CDR3: CASRKTGGGEKLFF